These 24 T cell receptor beta chains were all obtained from the same sample, sequenced in a study of blood T cell repertoires in COVID-19. Only in-frame clones appear in the TCRdb table, and some are missing; sequencing was by immunoSEQ multiplex PCR. The sample contains roughly 66,000 clones, approximately 83% of which appear only once. Material: peripheral blood. The receptor source for this set is a woman aged 55-75 years with acute or convalescent COVID-19.

This clone occurred once. This chain uses TRBV20-1 with TRBJ1-1, with D possibly matching TRBD1 (5 bases). Germline assignment: CDR1 DFQATT and CDR2 SNEGSKA (reference sequence). The length of the CDR3 is 11 residues. The CDR3 DNA reads as TGCACCCCCGGGGGGATCACTGAAGCTTTCTTT. It yields the protein CTPGGITEAFF.

The genes are TRBV27 and TRBJ1-1, with D maybe TRBD1 (6 bases). Trimming removed 3 bases at V and 0 bases at J, with 14 bases between. The CDR3 loop spans 16 amino acids. Germline values: CDR1 MNHEY, CDR2 SMNVEV (reference sequence). In DNA form, the CDR3 reads TGTGCCAGCAGTTTCGGCAGGGGCGGCATGAACACTGAAGCTTTCTTT. As protein: CASSFGRGGMNTEAFF.

V and J are TRBV19 and TRBJ2-2; 8 bases match TRBD2. Trimming removed 5 bases from V and 0 bases from J; junction bases left unmatched: 5. In germline, CDR1 is LNHDA, CDR2 SQIVND (reference sequence). This CDR3 has 16 amino acids. CDR3 amino acids: CASSVGGASNTGELFF. The CDR3 region has the DNA TGTGCCAGTAGTGTCGGGGGGGCCTCGAACACCGGGGAGCTGTTTTTT. The full variable domain, rest sourced from reference TRBV19 and TRBJ2-2, is DGGITQSPKYLFRKEGQNVTLSCEQNLNHDAMYWYRQDPGQGLRLIYYSQIVNDFQKGDIAEGYSVSREKKESFPLTVTSAQKNPTAFYLCASSVGGASNTGELFFGEGSRLTVL.

The V call is TRBV5-1, the J call TRBJ1-1, with a tentative D call TRBD1 (6 bases). The V gene's germline CDR1 is SGHRS and CDR2 YFSETQ. CDR3 size: 20 residues. V dropped 3 bases and J dropped 1 base, with 28 bases sitting between them. CDR3 sequence reads: CASSSKTGTRTVTSNTEAFF. DNA of the CDR3: TGCGCCAGCAGCTCCAAGACCGGGACACGGACTGTTACTTCGAACACTGAAGCTTTCTTT.

J is TRBJ1-2 and V is TRBV5-5, with D possibly TRBD1 on 5 matching bases. The CDR3 is made up of 14 amino acids. Germline V gene sequence: CDR1 SGHKS, CDR2 YYEKEE (reference sequence). Trimming took off 2 bases at V and 4 bases at J, with 12 bases between the two ends. The CDR3 bases are TGTGCCAGCAGCTTTGGAAGGGGAGGCTATGGCTACACCTTC. Protein product: CASSFGRGGYGYTF.

The rearrangement links TRBV3-1 (or the pseudogene TRBV3-2) to TRBJ2-1; 10 positions agree with TRBD2. The germline V gene has CDR1 LGHDT and CDR2 YNNKEL (reference sequence). The ends lost 0 bases at V and 6 bases at J; junction bases unmatched: 17. CDR3 length: 20 residues. The CDR3: CASSQDPKRGGGWVSNEQFF. The CDR3 nucleotides read TGTGCCAGCAGCCAAGACCCGAAGCGGGGGGGAGGTTGGGTTAGCAATGAGCAGTTCTTC.

The V gene is TRBV2, the J gene TRBJ1-2; 8 bases agree with TRBD1. V shed 4 bases, J shed 7 bases, and the junction held 5 bases outside the gene matches. CDR3 length: 13 amino acids. Per the germline V gene, CDR1 is SNHLY and CDR2 is FYNNEI. For the CDR3, the DNA is TGTGCCAGCAGTGGACAGGGGTCCGGTGGCTACACCTTC. Its protein product is CASSGQGSGGYTF.

The chain couples TRBV19 to TRBJ1-2; D gene unclear. This CDR3 contains 13 residues. The V and J ends lost 5 bases and 2 bases respectively, with 9 bases between them. From germline, CDR1 is LNHDA and CDR2 SQIVND (reference sequence). This chain's CDR3 is CASSVGENYGYTF. The CDR3 coding sequence is TGTGCCAGTAGTGTCGGGGAAAACTATGGCTACACCTTC.

The chain links TRBV4-2 to TRBJ2-3; maybe TRBD2 (7 bases). The germline V gene has CDR1 LGHNA and CDR2 YNFKEQ. This CDR3 region has 16 residues. Deletions cut 0 bases from V and 3 bases from J, with 13 bases between. The CDR3 DNA is TGTGCCAGCAGCCAAGAGGGGGGGGCCCGGACAGATACGCAGTATTTT. It specifies CASSQEGGARTDTQYF.

This chain connects TRBV6-5 to TRBJ2-3, with D possibly TRBD1 on 5 matching bases. V was pared by 2 bases and J by 0 bases, with 9 bases between. This CDR3 contains 15 residues. Germline-derived CDR1 and CDR2 are MNHEY and SVGAGI. The DNA for the CDR3 is TGTGCCAGCAGTTACGGGGCGACTAGCACAGATACGCAGTATTTT. This sequence encodes CASSYGATSTDTQYF.

This chain links TRBV6-5 with TRBJ1-2, with 7 bases matching TRBD1. V shed 6 bases and J 8 bases; nucleotides not matched to a gene: 15. Germline values: CDR1 MNHEY, CDR2 SVGAGI. The CDR3 runs 15 residues. CDR3 loop: CASSSRMEGARGYTF. The CDR3 DNA reads TGTGCCAGCAGCTCACGGATGGAGGGGGCGCGGGGCTACACCTTC.

This clone is a singleton in its sample. The chain carries TRBV6-5 and TRBJ2-7; 10 bases map to TRBD1. The J segment lost 4 bases and the V segment lost 4 bases, leaving 4 bases of the junction unmatched. CDR3 length: 14 amino acids. CDR1 and CDR2 (germline): MNHEY, SVGAGI. CDR3 amino acids: CASSSRDRGYEQYF. The DNA of the CDR3 is TGTGCCAGCAGTTCCCGGGACAGGGGTTACGAGCAGTACTTC.

The chain carries TRBV19 and TRBJ1-5, with no clear D. The V end lost 6 bases, the J end lost 0 bases, and 9 bases lay between the germline ends. The CDR3 covers 14 residues. CDR1 LNHDA and CDR2 SQIVND come from the germline V gene (reference sequence). The CDR3 DNA sequence: TGTGCCAGTAGCCGAGGCCTTAGCAATCAGCCCCAGCATTTT. Protein product: CASSRGLSNQPQHF.

Turning to this clone: The DNA is omitted, as the CDR3 cannot be located on it reliably, and the CDR3 follows TCRdb's listing. The rearrangement uses TRBV24-1 and TRBJ2-1; TRBD1 is taken as the D call from the table, unchecked against the DNA. Ends included, the CDR3 has 17 residues. In germline, CDR1 is KGHDR, CDR2 SFDVKD. The CDR3 region is CATSDFFGQGSWNEQFF.

This rearrangement joins TRBV12-3 or TRBV12-4 to TRBJ1-3; D is unresolved. The CDR3 length is 13 residues. V gave up 5 bases and J gave up 4 bases, with 9 bases separating them. The CDR3 bases are TGTGCCAGCAGTGAAGTGGCAGGAAACACCATATATTTT. It encodes CASSEVAGNTIYF.

The chain is built from TRBV18 and TRBJ2-5; a weak D match, TRBD1 (6 bases). This CDR3 is built from 12 residues. Trimming cost V 4 bases and J 7 bases, with 10 bases left between them. The germline V gene has CDR1 KGHSH and CDR2 LQKENI. CDR3 in amino acids: CASSQGVVTQYF. The DNA for the CDR3 is TGTGCCAGCTCACAGGGGGTGGTGACCCAGTACTTC. Together with reference TRBV18 and TRBJ2-5, the CDR3 gives the full variable domain: NAGVMQNPRHLVRRRGQEARLRCSPMKGHSHVYWYRQLPEEGLKFMVYLQKENIIDESGMPKERFSAEFPKEGPSILRIQQVVRGDSAAYFCASSQGVVTQYFGPGTRLLVL.

This clone has only a few counts. The chain combines TRBV4-1 with TRBJ2-1; 9 bases match TRBD2. V dropped 1 base and J dropped 0; count of bases not matched to a gene: 1. The CDR3 is 16 residues long. The germline V gene has CDR1 MGHRA and CDR2 YSYEKL. CDR3 DNA: TGCGCCAGCAGCCAAGGGCGGGGGGGCTCCTACAATGAGCAGTTCTTC. Its translation is CASSQGRGGSYNEQFF.

The rearrangement uses TRBV11-2 and TRBJ1-1, with TRBD1 matching 8 bases. Germline V gene sequence: CDR1 SGHAT, CDR2 FQNNGV. J gave up 5 bases and V 1 base, and 6 bases lay outside the gene matches. The CDR3 runs 15 residues. The CDR3 DNA follows: TGTGCCAGCAGCTTAGCGGACAGGGTAGGGACTGAAGCTTTCTTT. It translates to CASSLADRVGTEAFF.

This chain joins TRBV11-2 and TRBJ1-6; 7 bases agree with TRBD1. The CDR3 spans 13 residues. Germline V lookup: CDR1 SGHAT, CDR2 FQNNGV. J was trimmed by 11 bases and V by 1 base; bases with no gene match: 2. The CDR3 sequence is CASSLARGAPLHF. The CDR3 DNA sequence: TGTGCCAGCAGCTTAGCCAGGGGGGCACCCCTCCACTTT.

The chain joins TRBV7-8 to TRBJ2-4, with 10 bases lining up with TRBD2. The V gene end was trimmed by 5 bases and the J gene end by 0 bases; junction bases not matched to a gene: 4. Looked up from germline, CDR1 is SGHVS and CDR2 is FQNEAQ. The CDR3 runs 16 residues. Written as DNA, the CDR3 is TGTGCCAGCAGCCGAGCGGGGGGGCTAGCCAAAAACATTCAGTACTTC. Its protein product is CASSRAGGLAKNIQYF. The whole variable domain, filled in from reference TRBV7-8 and TRBJ2-4, reads GAGVSQSPRYKVAKRGQDVALRCDPISGHVSLFWYQQALGQGPEFLTYFQNEAQLDKSGLPSDRFFAERPEGSVSTLKIQRTQQEDSAVYLCASSRAGGLAKNIQYFGAGTRLSVL.

This chain links TRBV3-1 (or the pseudogene TRBV3-2) with TRBJ1-4, with D maybe TRBD1 (6 bases). This CDR3 region has 15 residues. Trimming shortened V by 6 bases and J by 3 bases, and 14 bases separated the two germline ends. Germline V gives CDR1 LGHDT, CDR2 YNNKEL (reference sequence). CDR3 protein: CASSGRGHPNEKLFF. CDR3 DNA sequence: TGTGCCAGCAGTGGCCGGGGACATCCTAATGAAAAACTGTTTTTT.

In nucleotides, the CDR3 is TGTGCCAGCAGCTTACAGGTTCGCAATCAGCCCCAGCATTTT. It codes for CASSLQVRNQPQHF. The gene calls are TRBV2 and TRBJ1-5, with D possibly being TRBD1 (5 bases). This CDR3 is built from 14 residues. Trimming pared 6 bases from V and 2 bases from J, leaving 11 bases between. Germline V gene data show CDR1 as SNHLY and CDR2 as FYNNEI.

The chain joins TRBV11-1 to TRBJ1-1; 10 bases align to TRBD1. Germline loops: CDR1 SGHAT, CDR2 FQDESV (reference sequence). This CDR3 is built from 14 residues. V shed 6 bases and J 1 base; nucleotides not matched to a gene: 2. The DNA for the CDR3 is TGTGCCAGCAGTCGGGACAGGGGGAACACTGAAGCTTTCTTT. As protein: CASSRDRGNTEAFF.

DNA of the CDR3: TGTGCCAGCAGCCAAGAACCCGGGGACACTAAGGTCCACGAGCAGTACTTC. Its translation: CASSQEPGDTKVHEQYF. The chain couples TRBV4-2 to TRBJ2-7; D is possibly TRBD1 (6 bases). The CDR3 runs 17 residues. V was clipped by 0 bases and J by 5 bases, with 20 bases between them. CDR1 is LGHNA and CDR2 is YNFKEQ in the germline V gene.